The 14 T cell receptor beta chains below were found in one sample sequenced in a study of identical twins. TCRdb re-called the 5' RACE reads through MiXCR, storing one row per CDR3 protein. The data show 450,000 or so distinct CDR3 sequences, approximately 14% seen once. In addition, the sample was reused for a study of yellow fever vaccine responses in identical twins.

Sequenced material: CD4+ T cells sorted from blood. The receptor set was obtained from a woman aged 18-29 years in good health.

This clonotype was found many times. The J gene is TRBJ2-5, the V gene TRBV7-8, with unresolved D. Trimming left V 4 bases short and J 2 bases short, with 14 bases between. The CDR3 covers 15 residues. CDR1 SGHVS and CDR2 FQNEAQ come from the germline V gene. DNA of the CDR3: TGTGCCAGCAGCTCCGCCCTGACAAGACAAGAGACCCAGTACTTC. Translating gives CASSSALTRQETQYF.

The V call is TRBV12-3 or TRBV12-4, the J call TRBJ2-7; D may be TRBD1 (6 bases). V lost 7 bases and J lost 1, with 14 bases in between. The CDR3 totals 14 residues. The CDR3 sequence is CASTPDRGSYEQYF. The CDR3, as DNA: TGTGCCAGCACCCCGGACAGAGGTTCCTACGAGCAGTACTTC.

The sample holds many counts of this clonotype. The chain links TRBV20-1 to TRBJ2-3; 7 nucleotides align to TRBD2. The V and J ends lost 6 bases and 6 bases, in that order; junction bases with no gene match: 9. CDR1 and CDR2 (germline): DFQATT, SNEGSKA (reference sequence). This CDR3 is 13 amino acids long. The CDR3 spells CSAKWGGKDTQYF. CDR3 nucleotides: TGCAGTGCCAAATGGGGGGGAAAGGATACGCAGTATTTT.

The genes are TRBV4-1 and TRBJ2-4, with D perhaps matching TRBD2 (5 bases). The V and J ends lost 2 bases and 0 bases respectively, with 11 bases between them. The germline V gene encodes CDR1 MGHRA and CDR2 YSYEKL. The CDR3 totals 16 residues. For the CDR3, the DNA is TGCGCCAGCAGCCAACCCCGCCGGGGAGCCAAAAACATTCAGTACTTC. Its translation: CASSQPRRGAKNIQYF.

This clonotype has at least ten counts. The rearrangement uses TRBV27 and TRBJ1-1; D is perhaps TRBD1 (5 bases). The ends were cut back, 0 bases at V and 1 base at J, with 12 bases in the middle. The CDR3 covers 16 residues. Germline CDR1 reads MNHEY; CDR2 reads SMNVEV (reference sequence). As DNA, the CDR3 is TGTGCCAGCAGTTTATCGCGGGGCTACGGGAACACTGAAGCTTTCTTT. This sequence encodes CASSLSRGYGNTEAFF.

This clonotype was seen a few times. V usage is TRBV5-1 and J usage is TRBJ1-4; D is possibly TRBD1 (5 bases). V shed 1 base and J shed 8 bases, with 9 bases lying between them. The germline V gene encodes CDR1 SGHRS and CDR2 YFSETQ. This CDR3 contains 13 residues. The CDR3 loop is CASSLPGAEKLFF. The DNA for the CDR3 is TGCGCCAGCAGCTTGCCCGGGGCCGAAAAACTGTTTTTT.

This clonotype occurred a few times. The chain links TRBV6-5 to TRBJ2-7; TRBD2 aligns across 7 bases. Per the germline V gene, CDR1 is MNHEY and CDR2 is SVGAGI. There are 14 residues in the CDR3. V gave up 2 bases and J gave up 6 bases; unmatched junction bases: 7. The chain's CDR3 is CASSYGTINGEQYF. CDR3 in DNA: TGTGCCAGCAGTTACGGGACTATCAACGGCGAGCAGTACTTC.

The V gene is TRBV6-1, the J gene TRBJ2-7; the D is unclear. Trimming removed 8 bases from V and 3 bases from J, with 17 bases in between. The CDR3 loop spans 14 amino acids. From germline, CDR1 is MNHNS and CDR2 SASEGT. The CDR3, as DNA: TGTGCCAGCGGAAGGTACAACCCCGGCTACGAGCAGTACTTC. This translates into CASGRYNPGYEQYF.

V and J are TRBV28 and TRBJ2-5; 7 bases are a match to TRBD2. The CDR3 spans 15 residues. CDR1 and CDR2 (germline): MDHEN, SYDVKM. CDR3 region: CAIHPGGRIQETQYF. The CDR3 DNA follows: TGTGCTATCCACCCGGGGGGACGGATTCAAGAGACCCAGTACTTC.

The table lists this clonotype with a few counts. The gene calls are TRBV29-1 and TRBJ1-2; no clear D. The CDR3 spans 11 residues. V gave up 4 bases and J gave up 8 bases, with 11 bases separating them. Germline lookup yields CDR1 SQVTM and CDR2 ANQGSEA. The CDR3 nucleotides are TGCAGCGTTGGTGGGGTTCAAGGCTACACCTTC. The encoded protein is CSVGGVQGYTF.

This chain's CDR3 is CASSQDTGWRETQYF. The DNA for the CDR3 is TGCGCCAGCAGCCAAGACACAGGGTGGAGGGAGACCCAGTACTTC. This chain links TRBV4-3 with TRBJ2-5; a weak D match, TRBD1 (6 bases). This CDR3 has 15 residues. Trimming took off 0 bases at V and 5 bases at J, with 13 bases between the two ends. The germline CDR1 and CDR2 sequences are LGHNA and YSLEER.

J is TRBJ2-7 and V is TRBV7-8, with 13 bases matching TRBD2. Germline lookup yields CDR1 SGHVS and CDR2 FQNEAQ. The V segment lost 5 bases and the J segment 1 base; nucleotides outside the gene matches: 2. The CDR3 is 15 amino acids. This CDR3 reads CASSATSGGSYEQYF. CDR3 coding DNA: TGTGCCAGCAGCGCGACTAGCGGGGGGTCCTACGAGCAGTACTTC.

This clonotype has just a few counts. This chain links TRBV20-1 with TRBJ2-3; D is unresolved. This CDR3 region has 14 residues. V was cut by 3 bases and J by 2 bases, with 12 bases left in between. Germline V gene sequence: CDR1 DFQATT, CDR2 SNEGSKA (reference sequence). The CDR3 sequence is CSASGRIPTDTQYF. CDR3 coding DNA: TGCAGTGCTAGTGGGCGTATACCCACAGATACGCAGTATTTT.

The chain combines TRBV4-2 with TRBJ2-5; the match to TRBD2 covers 14 bases. Losses at the gene ends were 4 bases for V and 4 bases for J; bases not matched to a gene: 14. The germline CDR1 and CDR2 sequences are LGHNA and YNFKEQ. This CDR3 contains 19 residues. CDR3 protein: CASSREGNPGLAGVETQYF. The CDR3 DNA reads as TGTGCCAGCAGCCGAGAGGGAAACCCGGGACTAGCGGGAGTAGAGACCCAGTACTTC.